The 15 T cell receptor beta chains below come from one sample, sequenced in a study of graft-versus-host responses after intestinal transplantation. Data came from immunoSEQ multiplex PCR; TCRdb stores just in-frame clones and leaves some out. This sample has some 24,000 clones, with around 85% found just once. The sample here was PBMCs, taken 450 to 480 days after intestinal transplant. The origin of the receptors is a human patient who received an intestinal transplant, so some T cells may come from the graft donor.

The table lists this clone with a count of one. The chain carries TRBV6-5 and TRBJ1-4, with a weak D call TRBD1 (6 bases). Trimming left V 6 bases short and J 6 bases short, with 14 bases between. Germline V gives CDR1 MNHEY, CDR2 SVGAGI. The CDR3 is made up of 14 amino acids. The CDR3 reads CASRATGGDEKLFF. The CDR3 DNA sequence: TGTGCCAGCAGAGCGACAGGTGGGGATGAAAAACTGTTTTTT.

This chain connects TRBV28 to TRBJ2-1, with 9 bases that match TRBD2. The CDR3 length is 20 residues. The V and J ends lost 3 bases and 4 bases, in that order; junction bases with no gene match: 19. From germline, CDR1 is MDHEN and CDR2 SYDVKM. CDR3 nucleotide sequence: TGTGCCAGCAGTTTCCCGACTAGCGGAAGAGAGAGGGCGAGATACAATGAGCAGTTCTTC. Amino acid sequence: CASSFPTSGRERARYNEQFF.

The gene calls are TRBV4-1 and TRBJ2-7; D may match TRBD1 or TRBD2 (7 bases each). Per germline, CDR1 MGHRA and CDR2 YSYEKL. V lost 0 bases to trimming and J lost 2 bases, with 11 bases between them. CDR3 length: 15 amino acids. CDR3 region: CASSQEAGGAYEQYF. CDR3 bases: TGCGCCAGCAGCCAAGAGGCAGGGGGGGCCTACGAGCAGTACTTC.

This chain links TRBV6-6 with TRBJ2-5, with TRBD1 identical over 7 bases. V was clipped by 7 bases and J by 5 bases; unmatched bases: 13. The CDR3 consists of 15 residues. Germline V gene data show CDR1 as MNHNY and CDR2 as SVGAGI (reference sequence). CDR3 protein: CASTDRQGVRETQYF. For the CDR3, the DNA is TGTGCCAGCACCGACAGGCAGGGGGTGAGGGAGACCCAGTACTTC.

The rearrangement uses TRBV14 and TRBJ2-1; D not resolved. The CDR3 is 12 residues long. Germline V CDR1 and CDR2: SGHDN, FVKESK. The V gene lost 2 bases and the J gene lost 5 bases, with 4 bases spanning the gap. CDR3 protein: CASSQQNNEQFF. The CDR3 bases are TGTGCCAGCAGCCAACAAAACAATGAGCAGTTCTTC.

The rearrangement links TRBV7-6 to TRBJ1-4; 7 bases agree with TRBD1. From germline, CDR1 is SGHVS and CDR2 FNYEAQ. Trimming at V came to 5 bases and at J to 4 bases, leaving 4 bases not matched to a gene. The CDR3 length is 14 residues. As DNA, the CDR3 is TGTGCCAGCAGCCCGGGACAGCATAATGAAAAACTGTTTTTT. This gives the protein CASSPGQHNEKLFF.

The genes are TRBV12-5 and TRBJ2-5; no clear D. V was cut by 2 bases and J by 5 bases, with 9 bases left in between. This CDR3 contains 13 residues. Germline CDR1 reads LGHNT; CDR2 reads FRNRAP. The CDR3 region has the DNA TGTGCTAGTGGTTTGCCGTCCTTGGAGACCCAGTACTTC. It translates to CASGLPSLETQYF.

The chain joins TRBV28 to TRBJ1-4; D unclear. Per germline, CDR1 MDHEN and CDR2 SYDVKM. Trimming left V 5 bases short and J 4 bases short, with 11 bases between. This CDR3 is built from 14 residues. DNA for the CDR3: TGTGCCAGCAGTCCGCGAGGGATTAATGAAAAACTGTTTTTT. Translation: CASSPRGINEKLFF. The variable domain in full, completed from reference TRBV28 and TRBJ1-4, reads DVKVTQSSRYLVKRTGEKVFLECVQDMDHENMFWYRQDPGLGLRLIYFSYDVKMKEKGDIPEGYSVSREKKERFSLILESASTNQTSMYLCASSPRGINEKLFFGSGTQLSVL.

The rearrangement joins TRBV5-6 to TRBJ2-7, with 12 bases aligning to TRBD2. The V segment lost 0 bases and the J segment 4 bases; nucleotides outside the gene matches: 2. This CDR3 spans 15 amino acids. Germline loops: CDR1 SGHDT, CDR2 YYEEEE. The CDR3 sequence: CASSLATSGRYEQYF. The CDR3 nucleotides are TGTGCCAGCAGCTTGGCTACTAGCGGGAGGTACGAGCAGTACTTC. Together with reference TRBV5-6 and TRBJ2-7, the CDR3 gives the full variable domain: DAGVTQSPTHLIKTRGQQVTLRCSPKSGHDTVSWYQQALGQGPQFIFQYYEEEERQRGNFPDRFSGHQFPNYSSELNVNALLLGDSALYLCASSLATSGRYEQYFGPGTRLTVT.

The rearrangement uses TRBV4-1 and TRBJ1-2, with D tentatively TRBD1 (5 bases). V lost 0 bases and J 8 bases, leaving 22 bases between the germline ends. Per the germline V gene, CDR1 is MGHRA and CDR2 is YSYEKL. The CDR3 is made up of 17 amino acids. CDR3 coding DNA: TGCGCCAGCAGCCAAGACGTCAGCCGGGACTCCATTGGCGGCTACACCTTC. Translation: CASSQDVSRDSIGGYTF.

The CDR3, as DNA: TGTGCCAGCAGTTCTCATTCGGGCGTGGGCTACACCTTC. Its protein product is CASSSHSGVGYTF. This chain connects TRBV6-5 to TRBJ1-2; D unresolved. V lost 4 bases to trimming and J lost 8 bases, with 14 bases between them. Germline-derived CDR1 and CDR2 are MNHEY and SVGAGI. The CDR3 is 13 amino acids.

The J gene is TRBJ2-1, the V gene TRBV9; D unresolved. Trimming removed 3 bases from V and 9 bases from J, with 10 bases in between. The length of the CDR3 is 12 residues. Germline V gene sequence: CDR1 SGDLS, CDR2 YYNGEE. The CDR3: CASSESISEQFF. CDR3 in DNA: TGTGCCAGCAGCGAATCGATCAGTGAGCAGTTCTTC.

In DNA form, the CDR3 reads TGTGCCAGCAGCTATAGTGGGGGTGGCACTGAAGCTTTCTTT. It specifies CASSYSGGGTEAFF. The chain is built from TRBV7-9 and TRBJ1-1, with a possible D match to TRBD1 (5 bases). The V and J ends lost 4 bases and 4 bases respectively, with 13 bases between them. Germline V CDR1 and CDR2: SEHNR, FQNEAQ (reference sequence). The CDR3 is made up of 14 amino acids.

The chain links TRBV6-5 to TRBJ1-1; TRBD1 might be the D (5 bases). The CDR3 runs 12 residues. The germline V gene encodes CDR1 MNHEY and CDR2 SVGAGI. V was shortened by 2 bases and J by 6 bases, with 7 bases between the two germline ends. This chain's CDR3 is CASSYRGAEAFF. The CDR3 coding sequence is TGTGCCAGCAGTTACCGGGGGGCTGAAGCTTTCTTT.

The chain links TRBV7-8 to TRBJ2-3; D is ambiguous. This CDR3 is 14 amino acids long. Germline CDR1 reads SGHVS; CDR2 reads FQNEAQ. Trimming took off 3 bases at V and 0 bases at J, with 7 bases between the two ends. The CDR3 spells CASSLQLSTDTQYF. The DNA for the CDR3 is TGTGCCAGCAGCTTGCAGCTGAGCACAGATACGCAGTATTTT.